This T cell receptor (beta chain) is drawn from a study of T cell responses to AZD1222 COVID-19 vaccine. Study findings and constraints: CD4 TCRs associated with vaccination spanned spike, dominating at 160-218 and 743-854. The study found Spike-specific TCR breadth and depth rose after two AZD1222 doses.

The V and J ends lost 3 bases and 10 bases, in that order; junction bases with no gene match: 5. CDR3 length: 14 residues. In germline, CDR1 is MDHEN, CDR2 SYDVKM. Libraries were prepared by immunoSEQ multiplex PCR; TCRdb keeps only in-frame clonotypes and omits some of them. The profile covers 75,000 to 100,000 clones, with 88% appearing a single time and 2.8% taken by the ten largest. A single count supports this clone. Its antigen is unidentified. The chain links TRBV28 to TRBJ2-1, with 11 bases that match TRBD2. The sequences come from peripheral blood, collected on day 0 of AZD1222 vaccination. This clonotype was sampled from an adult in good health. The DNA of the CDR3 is TGTGCCAGCAGTTTTAGCGGGGGGGCCCGGGAGCAGTTCTTC. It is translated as CASSFSGGAREQFF.